This entry lists 10 T cell receptor beta chains sequenced from one sample in a study of shared clonotypes between healthy human individuals. The method was immunoSEQ multiplex PCR; TCRdb's version includes in-frame clones alone and lacks a portion of them. Of millions of clones listed, approximately 92% were seen once; the top ten hold around 0.14%. The sequenced sample consisted of naive CD4+ T cells sorted from blood. The subset is: CD45RA+ positively selected. The receptors were gathered from a young man in good health.

Turning to this clone: The identical CDR3 is also encoded by other nucleotide sequences in the sample. The chain couples TRBV18 to TRBJ2-7; TRBD1 is a possible D gene (7 bases). The CDR3 extends over 13 amino acids. Germline V CDR1 and CDR2: KGHSH, LQKENI. V lost 6 bases to trimming and J lost 2 bases, with 11 bases between them. The CDR3 protein is CASSRDRAYEQYF. CDR3 nucleotides: TGTGCCAGCTCGCGGGACAGAGCCTACGAGCAGTACTTC.

This sequence joins TRBV28 and TRBJ1-2; D gene uncertain. Germline V CDR1 and CDR2: MDHEN, SYDVKM. CDR3 length equals 13 residues. The V end lost 7 bases, the J end lost 2 bases, and 11 bases lay between the germline ends. DNA for the CDR3: TGTGCCAGCACCCGACCAGGAAACTATGGCTACACCTTC. This sequence encodes CASTRPGNYGYTF.

This clone is a singleton in its sample. This chain joins TRBV5-4 and TRBJ2-5; 9 bases map to TRBD1. CDR1 SGHNT and CDR2 YYREEE come from the germline V gene (reference sequence). The CDR3 is made up of 16 amino acids. The ends lost 0 bases at V and 3 bases at J; junction bases unmatched: 6. The CDR3 DNA reads TGTGCCAGCAGCTTGGGGACAGGGGTGTGGGAAGAGACCCAGTACTTC. It is translated as CASSLGTGVWEETQYF. Based on the CDR3 plus reference TRBV5-4 and TRBJ2-5, the full variable domain is ETGVTQSPTHLIKTRGQQVTLRCSSQSGHNTVSWYQQALGQGPQFIFQYYREEENGRGNFPPRFSGLQFPNYSSELNVNALELDDSALYLCASSLGTGVWEETQYFGPGTRLLVL.

This chain joins TRBV5-1 and TRBJ1-6; maybe TRBD1 (5 bases). Trimming shortened V by 6 bases and J by 5 bases, and 12 bases separated the two germline ends. The germline gives CDR1 SGHRS, CDR2 YFSETQ. The CDR3 contains 14 residues. Written as DNA, the CDR3 is TGCGCCAGCACGGGGGGGTTCAATAATTCACCCCTCCACTTT. Amino acids: CASTGGFNNSPLHF.

V gene TRBV7-2 combines with J gene TRBJ2-5; D possibly corresponds to TRBD2 (6 bases). The germline V gene has CDR1 SGHTA and CDR2 FQGNSA. V was cut by 1 base and J by 6 bases, with 12 bases left in between. The CDR3 is 14 residues long. The CDR3 here is CASSLGRGGKTQYF. The CDR3 DNA reads as TGTGCCAGCAGCTTAGGGAGAGGAGGGAAGACCCAGTACTTC.

On this clone itself: Other DNA sequences within the sample encode an identical CDR3. This chain joins TRBV28 and TRBJ2-5; perhaps TRBD1 as D (5 bases). CDR1 and CDR2 from the germline V gene are MDHEN and SYDVKM. The CDR3 contains 13 residues. Trimming removed 5 bases from V and 4 bases from J, with 11 bases in between. For the CDR3, the DNA is TGTGCCAGCAGTCTCAGGGTCCCAGAGACCCAGTACTTC. This codes for CASSLRVPETQYF.

The chain employs TRBV7-6 and TRBJ2-5; TRBD1 matches 7 bases. The CDR3 length is 16 residues. Trimming cost V 1 base and J 4 bases; bases outside gene matches: 9. CDR1 is SGHVS and CDR2 is FNYEAQ in the germline V gene. As DNA, the CDR3 is TGTGCCAGCAGCTTAGAAGGGGACAGCACCGGAGAGACCCAGTACTTC. Amino acids: CASSLEGDSTGETQYF.

V gene TRBV2 combines with J gene TRBJ1-5, with D tentatively TRBD1 (6 bases). Per germline, CDR1 SNHLY and CDR2 FYNNEI. The CDR3 has 15 amino acids. The V end was cut by 4 bases, the J end by 2 bases, with 12 bases between. The CDR3 region has the DNA TGTGCCAGCAGTGGGGGGGGGCTGGGCAATCAGCCCCAGCATTTT. This translates into CASSGGGLGNQPQHF.

The J gene is TRBJ2-7, the V gene TRBV5-1, with 8 bases that match TRBD2. The germline V gene encodes CDR1 SGHRS and CDR2 YFSETQ. V trimming: 5 bases; J trimming: 0 bases; junction bases outside the gene matches: 4. The CDR3 consists of 14 residues. The DNA of the CDR3 is TGCGCCAGCAGTGAGCGGGGGCTCTCCTACGAGCAGTACTTC. As protein: CASSERGLSYEQYF.

This chain links TRBV5-1 with TRBJ1-1; D is unclear. Germline CDR1 SGHRS, CDR2 YFSETQ. The CDR3 runs 12 residues. The ends were cut back, 4 bases at V and 6 bases at J, with 10 bases in the middle. The CDR3 nucleotides read TGCGCCAGCAGCCAAGGTGGACCTGAAGCTTTCTTT. Its translation: CASSQGGPEAFF.